This paragraph covers one TCR beta chain sequence. Its antigen remains unknown. These data come from a study of CXCR3-negative and CXCR3-positive naive CD8 T cells. General study results and limits: Naive cells positive for CXCR3 carried more hydrophobic TRB CDR3s than CXCR3-negative ones.

Libraries were UMI-labeled 5' RACE TRB cDNA. TCRdb reworked the 5' RACE reads into one entry per CDR3 protein, no DNA. Here the sample table reports about 150,000 distinct CDR3 sequences. The CDR3 has 16 residues. In germline, CDR1 is SGHDN, CDR2 FVKESK. This rearrangement joins TRBV14 to TRBJ2-2; TCRdb picks TRBD1, but there is no DNA to check that call. The receptor comes from a human donor in good health. Some clones in this sample may be carry-over from other donors' samples. Sequencing was done on a sample of naive CXCR3+ CD8+ T cells from blood. As to subset: CD45RO-CCR7+CD27+CD95- naive CD8+ T cells expressing CXCR3 (TNR3+). The CDR3 spells CASSQWTGGYAGELFF. Combining the CDR3 with reference TRBV14 and TRBJ2-2 gives the whole variable domain EAGVTQFPSHSVIEKGQTVTLRCDPISGHDNLYWYRRVMGKEIKFLLHFVKESKQDESGMPNNRFLAERTGGTYSTLKVQPAELEDSGVYFCASSQWTGGYAGELFFGEGSRLTVL.